This T cell receptor beta chain was identified during a study of STAT5B mutations in CD4+ large granular lymphocyte leukemia. General observations from the study: 8/27 top patient clones versus 2/35 control clones were TRBV06-family.

This clone was counted only a few times. The antigen remains unidentified. Trimming removed 2 bases at V and 9 bases at J, with 11 bases between. The germline V gene encodes CDR1 GTSNPN and CDR2 SVGIG (reference sequence). CDR3 length: 12 amino acids. TCRdb's table, derived via immunoSEQ multiplex PCR, lists solely in-frame clones and lacks some. The table has around 30,000 clones, roughly 80% seen once. Sequencing was performed on CD4+ T cells from blood buffy coats. The sequence was obtained from a human donor in good health. The J gene is TRBJ1-5, the V gene TRBV30, with D hard to call. The DNA for the CDR3 is TGTGCCTGGAGTCGGCAGACCGGGCCCCAGCATTTT. Residues: CAWSRQTGPQHF.